Shown below are 10 T cell receptor beta chains from a single sample sequenced in a study of vaccination and CD4 T cells after COVID-19. Treatment defined: approximately 10-day PBMC culture with coronavirus spike peptide pools or control peptides (ViraFEST assay). Sequenced with the Oncomine TCR Beta short-read assay was DNA taken from cultured CD4+ T cells. TCRdb re-called the PCR reads with MiXCR, one entry per CDR3 protein. The sample consists of more than 10,000 distinct CDR3 sequences, around 67% of them appearing once. These TCRs' antigens remain unknown. Sequenced sample: CD4+ T cells from blood, cultured in vitro. Receptor source: a human donor who had recovered from COVID-19.

Only a few counts were recorded for this clonotype. The chain employs TRBV15 and TRBJ1-2, with D unresolved. The CDR3 consists of 16 residues. Germline-derived CDR1 and CDR2 are LNHNV and YYDKDF (reference sequence). V was shortened by 0 bases and J by 2 bases, with 13 bases between the two germline ends. CDR3 bases: TGTGCCACCAGCAGAGACTTAAGTGGAGCGAACTATGGCTACACCTTC. Translation: CATSRDLSGANYGYTF.

This clonotype was recorded once. This chain links TRBV30 with TRBJ1-1; maybe TRBD1 (5 bases). Germline-derived CDR1 and CDR2 are GTSNPN and SVGIG (reference sequence). The CDR3 has 14 residues. V lost 3 bases and J lost 5, with 16 bases in between. CDR3 sequence: CAWRPGRTTTEAFF. CDR3 nucleotides: TGTGCCTGGAGGCCGGGACGGACGACGACTGAAGCTTTCTTT.

The CDR3 region has the DNA TGCAGTGCTAGAGATCGTCCTAGCTCCTACGAGCAGTACTTC. Amino acids: CSARDRPSSYEQYF. J is TRBJ2-7 and V is TRBV20-1; no reliable D call. Trimming stripped 0 bases from V and 0 bases from J, with 9 bases between. This CDR3 contains 14 residues. Germline values: CDR1 DFQATT, CDR2 SNEGSKA (reference sequence).

The chain combines TRBV20-1 with TRBJ2-4; 8 bases line up with TRBD1. There are 16 residues in the CDR3. Germline V gives CDR1 DFQATT, CDR2 SNEGSKA (reference sequence). Germline trimming cut 0 bases from V and 0 bases from J; bases unmatched to any gene: 4. In DNA, the CDR3 is TGCAGTGCTAGAGATCGACAGGGGTCAGCCAAAAACATTCAGTACTTC. Amino acid sequence: CSARDRQGSAKNIQYF.

This clonotype is classed as large. The chain employs TRBV7-8 and TRBJ2-7, with D tentatively TRBD1 (5 bases). Germline V gene data show CDR1 as SGHVS and CDR2 as FQNEAQ. The CDR3 has 13 amino acids. The V end was cut by 3 bases, the J end by 3 bases, with 9 bases between. The CDR3 sequence: CASSFRESYEQYF. CDR3 nucleotide sequence: TGTGCCAGCAGCTTCAGGGAAAGCTACGAGCAGTACTTC.

This clonotype occurred a few times. This sequence joins TRBV4-1 and TRBJ1-6; weak D call: TRBD1 (5 bases). V lost 1 base and J lost 6, with 13 bases in between. Germline V gene data show CDR1 as MGHRA and CDR2 as YSYEKL. The CDR3 covers 16 residues. The CDR3 loop is CASSQGLRGRNSPLHF. The CDR3 nucleotides are TGCGCCAGCAGCCAAGGTCTTCGGGGCCGTAATTCACCCCTCCACTTT.

The CDR3 DNA follows: TGTGCCAGCAGCTTGGGAACTAGCGGGGGGAAAGATACGCAGTATTTT. Translated: CASSLGTSGGKDTQYF. The genes are TRBV7-2 and TRBJ2-3; 12 bases match TRBD2. Germline CDR1 reads SGHTA; CDR2 reads FQGNSA. Losses at the gene ends were 3 bases for V and 5 bases for J; bases not matched to a gene: 6. The CDR3 loop spans 16 amino acids.

In the case of this clonotype: At one end the junction does not follow the germline gene, possibly because of a read error. This chain connects TRBV30 to TRBJ1-1; D ambiguous. CDR1 and CDR2 from the germline V gene are GTSNPN and SVGIG (reference sequence). The CDR3 has 12 residues. The CDR3 here is CAWSIKPLEVFF. The DNA of the CDR3 is TGTGCCTGGAGTATTAAGCCCCTTGAAGTTTTCTTT.

This chain connects TRBV7-9 to TRBJ2-7; 9 bases map to TRBD1. Germline V gene sequence: CDR1 SEHNR, CDR2 FQNEAQ (reference sequence). The trim removed 8 bases at V and 3 bases at J, leaving 5 bases unmatched. CDR3 length: 13 residues. CDR3 amino acids: CASEGQGGYEQYF. The CDR3 nucleotides are TGTGCCAGCGAGGGACAGGGTGGCTACGAGCAGTACTTC.

This clonotype has a single count. This chain uses TRBV5-1 with TRBJ1-1; possible D gene TRBD1, 5 bases. V was clipped by 3 bases and J by 0 bases, with 6 bases between them. The V gene's germline CDR1 is SGHRS and CDR2 YFSETQ. The CDR3 has 13 residues. In DNA, the CDR3 is TGCGCCAGCAGCTCGGGGGTGAACACTGAAGCTTTCTTT. Translating gives CASSSGVNTEAFF.